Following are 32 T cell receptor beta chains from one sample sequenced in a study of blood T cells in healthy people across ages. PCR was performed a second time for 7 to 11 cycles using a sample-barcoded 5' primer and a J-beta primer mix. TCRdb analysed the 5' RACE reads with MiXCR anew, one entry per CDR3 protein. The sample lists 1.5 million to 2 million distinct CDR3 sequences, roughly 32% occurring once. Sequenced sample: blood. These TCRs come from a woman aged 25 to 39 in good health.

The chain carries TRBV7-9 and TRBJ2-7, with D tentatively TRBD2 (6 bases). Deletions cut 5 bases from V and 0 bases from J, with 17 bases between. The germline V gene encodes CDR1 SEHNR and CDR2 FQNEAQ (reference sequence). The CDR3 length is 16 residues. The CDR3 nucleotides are TGTGCCAGCAGCGTAGGCCGGGGGATCCTCTCCTACGAGCAGTACTTC. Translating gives CASSVGRGILSYEQYF.

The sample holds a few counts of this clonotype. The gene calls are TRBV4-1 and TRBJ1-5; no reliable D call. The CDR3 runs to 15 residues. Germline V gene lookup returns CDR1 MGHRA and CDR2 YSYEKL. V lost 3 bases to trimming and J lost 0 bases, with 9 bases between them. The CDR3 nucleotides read TGCGCCAGCAGCCACTTCGTGGGTAGCAATCAGCCCCAGCATTTT. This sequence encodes CASSHFVGSNQPQHF.

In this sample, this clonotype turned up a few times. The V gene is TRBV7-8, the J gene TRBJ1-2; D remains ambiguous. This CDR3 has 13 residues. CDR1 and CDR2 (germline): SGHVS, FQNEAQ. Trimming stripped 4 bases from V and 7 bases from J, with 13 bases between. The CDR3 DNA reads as TGTGCCAGCAGCTCGGAATTAGTCCTTGGCTACACCTTC. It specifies CASSSELVLGYTF.

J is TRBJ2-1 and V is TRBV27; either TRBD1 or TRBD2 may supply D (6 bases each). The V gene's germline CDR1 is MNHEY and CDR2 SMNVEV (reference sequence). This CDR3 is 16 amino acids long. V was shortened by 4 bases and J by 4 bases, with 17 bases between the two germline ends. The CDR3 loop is CASSYVGGARYNEQFF. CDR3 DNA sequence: TGTGCCAGCAGTTACGTGGGGGGCGCGAGATACAATGAGCAGTTCTTC.

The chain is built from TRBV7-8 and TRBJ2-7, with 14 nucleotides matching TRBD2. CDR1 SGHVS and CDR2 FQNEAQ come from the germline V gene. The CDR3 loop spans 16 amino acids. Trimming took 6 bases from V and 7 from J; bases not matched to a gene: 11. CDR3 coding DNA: TGTGCCAGCAGGTTCGGGACTAGCGGGAGCCGTAGGGAGCAGTACTTC. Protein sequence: CASRFGTSGSRREQYF.

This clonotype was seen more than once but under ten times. The CDR3 nucleotides read TGCGCCAGCAAGAACAGAGGAAGCACAGATACGCAGTATTTT. It specifies CASKNRGSTDTQYF. The chain uses TRBV5-1 and TRBJ2-3; D is ambiguous. The germline V gene has CDR1 SGHRS and CDR2 YFSETQ. V was shortened by 6 bases and J by 0 bases, with 11 bases between the two germline ends. The CDR3 runs to 14 residues.

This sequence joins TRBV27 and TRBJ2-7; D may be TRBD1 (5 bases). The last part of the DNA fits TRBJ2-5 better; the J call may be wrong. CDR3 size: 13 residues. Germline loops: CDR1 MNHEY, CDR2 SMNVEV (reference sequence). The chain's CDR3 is CASRGAVRETQYF. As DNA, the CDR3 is TGTGCCAGCAGAGGGGCCGTTAGAGAGACCCAGTACTTC.

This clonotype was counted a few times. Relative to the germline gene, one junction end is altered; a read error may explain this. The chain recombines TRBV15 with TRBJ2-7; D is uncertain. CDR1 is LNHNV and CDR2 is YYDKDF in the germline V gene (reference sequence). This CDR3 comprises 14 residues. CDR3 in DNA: TGTGCCACCAGTAGAGATTTCGGTTCCTACGAGCAGTACTTC. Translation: CATSRDFGSYEQYF.

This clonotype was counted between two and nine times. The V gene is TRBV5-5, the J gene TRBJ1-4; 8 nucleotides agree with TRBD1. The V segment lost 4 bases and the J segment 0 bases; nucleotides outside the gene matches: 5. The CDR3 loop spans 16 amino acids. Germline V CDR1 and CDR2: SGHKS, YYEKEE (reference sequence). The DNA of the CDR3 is TGTGCCAGCAGCCGGGACAGGCCCTCAACTAATGAAAAACTGTTTTTT. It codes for CASSRDRPSTNEKLFF.

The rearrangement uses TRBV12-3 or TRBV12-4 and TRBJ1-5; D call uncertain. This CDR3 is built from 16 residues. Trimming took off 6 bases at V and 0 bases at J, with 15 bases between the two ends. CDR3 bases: TGTGCCAGCAGACAATCCGGCCCGATTAGCAATCAGCCCCAGCATTTT. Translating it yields CASRQSGPISNQPQHF.

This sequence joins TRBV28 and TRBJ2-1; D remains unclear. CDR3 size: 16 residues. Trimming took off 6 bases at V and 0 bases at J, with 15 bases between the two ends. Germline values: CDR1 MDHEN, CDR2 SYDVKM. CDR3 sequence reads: CASRVKTASSYNEQFF. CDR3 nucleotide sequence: TGTGCCAGCAGAGTGAAGACTGCCAGCTCCTACAATGAGCAGTTCTTC.

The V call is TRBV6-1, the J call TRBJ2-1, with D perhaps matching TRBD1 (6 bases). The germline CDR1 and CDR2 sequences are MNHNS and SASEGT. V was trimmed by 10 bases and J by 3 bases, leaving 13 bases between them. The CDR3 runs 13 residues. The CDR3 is CANYRDNYNEQFF. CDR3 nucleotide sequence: TGTGCCAACTACCGGGACAACTACAATGAGCAGTTCTTC.

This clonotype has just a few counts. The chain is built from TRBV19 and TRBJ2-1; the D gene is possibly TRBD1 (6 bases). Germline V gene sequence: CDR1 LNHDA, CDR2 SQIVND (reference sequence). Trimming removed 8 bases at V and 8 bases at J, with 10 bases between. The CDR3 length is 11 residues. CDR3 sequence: CASEGVDEQFF. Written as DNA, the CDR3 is TGTGCCAGTGAGGGGGTCGATGAGCAGTTCTTC.

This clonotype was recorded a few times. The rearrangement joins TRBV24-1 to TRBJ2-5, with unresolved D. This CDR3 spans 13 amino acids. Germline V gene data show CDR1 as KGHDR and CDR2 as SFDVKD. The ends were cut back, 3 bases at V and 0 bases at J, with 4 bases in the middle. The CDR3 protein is CATSDLYQETQYF. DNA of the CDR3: TGTGCCACCAGTGATCTGTACCAAGAGACCCAGTACTTC.

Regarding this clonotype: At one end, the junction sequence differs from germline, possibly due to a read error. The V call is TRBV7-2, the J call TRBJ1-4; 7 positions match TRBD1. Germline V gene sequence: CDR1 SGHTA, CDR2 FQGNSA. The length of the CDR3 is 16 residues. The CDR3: CVSSLFSGTDYEKLFF. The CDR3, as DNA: TGTGTCAGCAGCTTGTTCTCCGGGACAGACTATGAAAAACTGTTTTTT. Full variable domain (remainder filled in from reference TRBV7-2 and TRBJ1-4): GAGVSQSPSNKVTEKGKDVELRCDPISGHTALYWYRQSLGQGLEFLIYFQGNSAPDKSGLPSDRFSAERTGGSVSTLTIQRTQQEDSAVYLCVSSLFSGTDYEKLFFGSGTQLSVL.

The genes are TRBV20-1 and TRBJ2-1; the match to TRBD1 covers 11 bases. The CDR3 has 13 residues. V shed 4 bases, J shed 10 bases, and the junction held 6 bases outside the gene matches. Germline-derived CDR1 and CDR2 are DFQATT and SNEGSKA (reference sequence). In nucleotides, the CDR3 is TGCAGTGCTAATGGACAGGGGGCAGGGGAGCAGTTCTTC. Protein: CSANGQGAGEQFF.

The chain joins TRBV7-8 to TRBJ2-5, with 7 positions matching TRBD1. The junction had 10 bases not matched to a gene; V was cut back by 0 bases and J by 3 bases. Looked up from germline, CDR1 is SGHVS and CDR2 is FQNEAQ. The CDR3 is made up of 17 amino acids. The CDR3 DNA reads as TGTGCCAGCAGCTTAGCCCGGACAGGACGTCCAAAAGAGACCCAGTACTTC. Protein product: CASSLARTGRPKETQYF.

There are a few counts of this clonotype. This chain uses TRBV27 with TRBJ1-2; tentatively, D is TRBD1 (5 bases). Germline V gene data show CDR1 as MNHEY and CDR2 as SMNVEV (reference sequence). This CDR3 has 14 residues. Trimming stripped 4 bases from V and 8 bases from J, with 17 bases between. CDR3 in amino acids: CASSYGSGRSGYTF. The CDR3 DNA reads TGTGCCAGCAGTTATGGGTCAGGGCGGAGCGGCTACACCTTC.

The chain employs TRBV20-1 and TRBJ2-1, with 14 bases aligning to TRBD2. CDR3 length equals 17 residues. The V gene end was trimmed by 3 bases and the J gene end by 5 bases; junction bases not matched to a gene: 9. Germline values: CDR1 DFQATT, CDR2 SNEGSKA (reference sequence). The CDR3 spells CSASRLAGGKGDNEQFF. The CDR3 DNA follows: TGCAGTGCTAGTCGACTAGCGGGAGGGAAGGGGGACAATGAGCAGTTCTTC.

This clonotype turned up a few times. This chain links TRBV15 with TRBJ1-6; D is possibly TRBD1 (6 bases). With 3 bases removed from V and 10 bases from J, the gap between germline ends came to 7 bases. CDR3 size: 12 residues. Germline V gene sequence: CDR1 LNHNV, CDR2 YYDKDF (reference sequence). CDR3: CATSSRGSPLHF. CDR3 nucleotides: TGTGCCACCAGCAGCAGGGGATCACCCCTCCACTTT.

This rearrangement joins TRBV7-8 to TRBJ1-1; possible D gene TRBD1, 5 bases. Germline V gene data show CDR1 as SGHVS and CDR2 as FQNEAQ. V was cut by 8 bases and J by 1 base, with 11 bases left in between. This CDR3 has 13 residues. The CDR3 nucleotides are TGTGCCAGCGGCCGACAGCAGAACACTGAAGCTTTCTTT. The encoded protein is CASGRQQNTEAFF.

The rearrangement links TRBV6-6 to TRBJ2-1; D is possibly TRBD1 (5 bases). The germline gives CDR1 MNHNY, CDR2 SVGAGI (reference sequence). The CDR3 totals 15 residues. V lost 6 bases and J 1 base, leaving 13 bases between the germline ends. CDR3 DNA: TGTGCCAGCAGCTTCCGACAGAAGTCCTACAATGAGCAGTTCTTC. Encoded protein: CASSFRQKSYNEQFF.

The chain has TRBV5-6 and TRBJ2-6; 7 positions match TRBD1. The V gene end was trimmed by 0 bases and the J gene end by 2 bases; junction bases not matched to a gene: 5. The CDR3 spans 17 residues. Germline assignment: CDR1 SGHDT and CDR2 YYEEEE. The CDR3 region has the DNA TGTGCCAGCAGCTTGGACAGGGGTAGAGCTGGGGCCAACGTCCTGACTTTC. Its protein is CASSLDRGRAGANVLTF.

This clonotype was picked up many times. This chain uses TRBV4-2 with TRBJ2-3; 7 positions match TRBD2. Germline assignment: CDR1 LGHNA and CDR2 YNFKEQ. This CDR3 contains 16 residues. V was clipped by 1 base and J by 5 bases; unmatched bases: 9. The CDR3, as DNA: TGTGCCAGCAGCCAAGGTCCGGCTAGCGGTCTAGATACGCAGTATTTT. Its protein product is CASSQGPASGLDTQYF.

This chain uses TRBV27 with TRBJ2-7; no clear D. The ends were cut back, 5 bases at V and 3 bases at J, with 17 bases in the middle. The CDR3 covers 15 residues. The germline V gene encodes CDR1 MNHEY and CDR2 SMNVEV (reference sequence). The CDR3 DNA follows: TGTGCCAGCAGTCGAACCAATCTCTTTTTCTACGAGCAGTACTTC. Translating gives CASSRTNLFFYEQYF.

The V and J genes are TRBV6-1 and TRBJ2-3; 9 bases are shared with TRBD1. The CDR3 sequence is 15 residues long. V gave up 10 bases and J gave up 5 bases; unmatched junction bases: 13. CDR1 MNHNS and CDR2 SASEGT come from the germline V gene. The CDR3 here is CATNYRDRVGDTQYF. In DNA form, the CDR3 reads TGTGCCACAAATTACCGGGACAGGGTTGGAGATACGCAGTATTTT.

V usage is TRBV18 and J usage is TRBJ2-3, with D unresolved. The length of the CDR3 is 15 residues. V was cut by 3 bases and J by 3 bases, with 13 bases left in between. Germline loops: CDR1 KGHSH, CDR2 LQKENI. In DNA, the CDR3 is TGTGCCAGCTCACCCGGAACAAAGCAGACAGATACGCAGTATTTT. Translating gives CASSPGTKQTDTQYF.

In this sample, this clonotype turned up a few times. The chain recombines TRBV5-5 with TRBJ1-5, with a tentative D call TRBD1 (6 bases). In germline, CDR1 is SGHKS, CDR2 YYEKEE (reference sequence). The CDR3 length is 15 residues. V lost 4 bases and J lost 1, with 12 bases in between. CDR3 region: CASSPWDMSNQPQHF. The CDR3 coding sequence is TGTGCCAGCAGCCCCTGGGACATGAGCAATCAGCCCCAGCATTTT.

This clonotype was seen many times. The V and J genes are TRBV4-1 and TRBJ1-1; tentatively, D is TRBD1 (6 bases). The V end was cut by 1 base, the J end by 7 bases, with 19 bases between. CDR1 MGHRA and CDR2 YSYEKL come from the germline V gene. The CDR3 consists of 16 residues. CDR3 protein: CASSQVGGQWNDEAFF. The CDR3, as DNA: TGCGCCAGCAGCCAAGTAGGTGGACAGTGGAACGATGAAGCTTTCTTT.

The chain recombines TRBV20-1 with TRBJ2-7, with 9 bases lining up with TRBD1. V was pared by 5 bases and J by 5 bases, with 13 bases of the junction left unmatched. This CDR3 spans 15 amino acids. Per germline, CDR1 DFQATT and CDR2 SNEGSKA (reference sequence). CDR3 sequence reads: CSAGLPGQGRNEQYF. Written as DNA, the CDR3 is TGCAGTGCTGGACTTCCGGGACAGGGAAGGAACGAGCAGTACTTC.

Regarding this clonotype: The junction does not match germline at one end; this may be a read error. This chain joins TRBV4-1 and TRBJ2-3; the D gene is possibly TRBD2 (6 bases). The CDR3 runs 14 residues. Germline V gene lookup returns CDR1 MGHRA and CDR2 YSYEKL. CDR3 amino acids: CAGSLGLRTDTQYF. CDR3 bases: TGCGCCGGCAGCCTGGGACTTCGCACAGATACGCAGTATTTT.

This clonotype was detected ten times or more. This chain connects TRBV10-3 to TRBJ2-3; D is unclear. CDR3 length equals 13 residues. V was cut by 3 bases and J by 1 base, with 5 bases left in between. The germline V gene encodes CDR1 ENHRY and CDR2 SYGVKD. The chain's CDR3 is CAISETGTDTQYF. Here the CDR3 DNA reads TGTGCCATCAGTGAAACAGGCACAGATACGCAGTATTTT.